The present T cell receptor beta chain was sequenced within a study of T cell responses to AZD1222 COVID-19 vaccine. Libraries were prepared by immunoSEQ multiplex PCR; TCRdb keeps only in-frame clonotypes and omits some of them. This table holds some 180,000 clones, approximately 92% found once. Germline CDR1 is MRHNA and CDR2 is SNTAGT. Deletions cut 4 bases from V and 5 bases from J, with 15 bases between. The CDR3 runs to 15 residues. The input for sequencing was peripheral blood, taken on day 0 of AZD1222 vaccination. This sequence originates from an adult in good health. V is TRBV6-4 and J is TRBJ1-5; D may be TRBD1 (6 bases). CDR3 DNA sequence: TGTGCCAGCAGTGTCTCGATAGGGGGACATCAGCCCCAGCATTTT. Residues: CASSVSIGGHQPQHF.